This note documents a single T cell receptor (beta chain) sequence. Its antigen is unknown. The data originate from a study of cytomegalovirus exposure and HLA in healthy donors. Study background: Earlier sequencing of about 200 million T cells yielded roughly 120 million unique TCR beta sequences.

13 Jbeta primers and 60 Vbeta primers were used for the PCR. The repertoire was sequenced with immunoSEQ multiplex PCR; TCRdb's copy has only in-frame clones and lacks some. The data hold 150,000 to 200,000 clones, with 65% to 80% observed a single time. Overall study findings and caveats: Presence/absence results assume similar sequencing depth per donor, which may not hold.

Likely unrecorded immune exposures existed in these nominally healthy donors. V dropped 6 bases and J dropped 0; count of bases not matched to a gene: 5. Germline lookup yields CDR1 MNHEY and CDR2 SVGAGI. The CDR3 spans 15 residues. The chain is built from TRBV6-5 and TRBJ1-2; 9 positions match TRBD1. Sequencing was carried out using PBMCs. This clonotype was sampled from a male donor in good health and CMV-seronegative. CDR3 region: CASSQDRGANYGYTF. The CDR3 coding sequence is TGTGCCAGCAGCCAGGACAGGGGTGCTAACTATGGCTACACCTTC.